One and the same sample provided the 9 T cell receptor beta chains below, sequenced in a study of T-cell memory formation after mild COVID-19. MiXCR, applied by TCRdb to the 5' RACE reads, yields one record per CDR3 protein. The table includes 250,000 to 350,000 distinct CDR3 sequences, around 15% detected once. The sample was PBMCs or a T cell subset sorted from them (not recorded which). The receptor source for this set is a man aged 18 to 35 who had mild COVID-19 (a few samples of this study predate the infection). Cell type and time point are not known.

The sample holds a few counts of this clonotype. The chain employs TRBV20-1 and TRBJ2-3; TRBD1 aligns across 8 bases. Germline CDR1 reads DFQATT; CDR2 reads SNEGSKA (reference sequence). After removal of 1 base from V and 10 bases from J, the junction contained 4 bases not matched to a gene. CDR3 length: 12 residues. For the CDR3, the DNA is TGCAGTGCTAGAGGCGGACAGGGCTCGCAGTATTTT. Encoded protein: CSARGGQGSQYF.

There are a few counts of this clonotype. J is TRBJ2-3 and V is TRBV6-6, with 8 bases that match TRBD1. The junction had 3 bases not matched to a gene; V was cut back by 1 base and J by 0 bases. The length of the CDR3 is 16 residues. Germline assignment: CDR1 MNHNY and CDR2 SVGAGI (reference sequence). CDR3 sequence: CASSYWRTGSTDTQYF. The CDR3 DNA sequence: TGTGCCAGCAGTTACTGGCGGACAGGGAGCACAGATACGCAGTATTTT.

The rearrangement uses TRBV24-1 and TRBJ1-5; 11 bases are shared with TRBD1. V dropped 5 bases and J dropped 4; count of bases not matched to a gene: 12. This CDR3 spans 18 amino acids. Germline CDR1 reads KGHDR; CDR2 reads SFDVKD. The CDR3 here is CATSGDPGTGGINQPQHF. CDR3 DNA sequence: TGTGCCACCAGTGGAGATCCCGGGACAGGGGGAATTAATCAGCCCCAGCATTTT.

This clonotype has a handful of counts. CDR3 loop: CASSRQGSHYRGTEAFF. In DNA form, the CDR3 reads TGTGCCAGCAGCCGCCAAGGATCTCACTACCGGGGGACTGAAGCTTTCTTT. The chain links TRBV7-2 to TRBJ1-1; a weak D match, TRBD1 (5 bases). CDR3 size: 17 residues. Germline lookup yields CDR1 SGHTA and CDR2 FQGNSA. V lost 5 bases, J lost 5 bases, and 24 bases lay in between.

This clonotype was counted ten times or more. CDR3: CASSSETGVDGYTF. The CDR3 DNA is TGCGCCAGCAGCTCGGAGACAGGGGTGGATGGCTACACCTTC. The V call is TRBV5-1, the J call TRBJ1-2, with TRBD1 matching 8 bases. CDR3 length: 14 residues. Germline V CDR1 and CDR2: SGHRS, YFSETQ. V trimming: 3 bases; J trimming: 6 bases; junction bases outside the gene matches: 7. Full variable domain (outside the CDR3, taken from reference TRBV5-1 and TRBJ1-2): KAGVTQTPRYLIKTRGQQVTLSCSPISGHRSVSWYQQTPGQGLQFLFEYFSETQRNKGNFPGRFSGRQFSNSRSEMNVSTLELGDSALYLCASSSETGVDGYTFGSGTRLTVV.

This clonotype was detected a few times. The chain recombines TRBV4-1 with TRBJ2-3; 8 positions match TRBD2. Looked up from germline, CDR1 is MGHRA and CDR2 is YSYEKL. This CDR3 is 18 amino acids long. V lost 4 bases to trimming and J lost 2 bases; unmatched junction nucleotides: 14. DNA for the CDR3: TGCGCCAGCAGCCTACCACCGGAGCGGGGGACTATCACAGATACGCAGTATTTT. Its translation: CASSLPPERGTITDTQYF.

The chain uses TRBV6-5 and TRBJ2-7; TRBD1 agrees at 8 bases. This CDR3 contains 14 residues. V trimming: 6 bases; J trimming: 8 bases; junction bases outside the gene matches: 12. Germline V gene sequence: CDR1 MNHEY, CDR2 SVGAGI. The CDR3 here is CASSPPGQVEQQYF. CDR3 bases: TGTGCCAGCAGCCCTCCGGGACAGGTTGAACAGCAGTACTTC.

CDR3 loop: CASSIRTGFNYEQYF. CDR3 DNA sequence: TGTGCCAGCAGCATACGGACAGGGTTCAACTACGAGCAGTACTTC. V gene TRBV7-2 combines with J gene TRBJ2-7, with 8 bases aligning to TRBD1. J gave up 3 bases and V 5 bases, and 9 bases lay outside the gene matches. In germline, CDR1 is SGHTA, CDR2 FQGNSA. The CDR3 is 15 amino acids.

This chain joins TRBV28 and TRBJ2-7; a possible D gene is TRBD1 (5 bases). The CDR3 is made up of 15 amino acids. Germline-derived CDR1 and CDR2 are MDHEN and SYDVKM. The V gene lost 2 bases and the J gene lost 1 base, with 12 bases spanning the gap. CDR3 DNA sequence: TGTGCCAGCAGTTTAGGTCAGGGTTGGTCCTACGAGCAGTACGTC. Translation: CASSLGQGWSYEQYV.